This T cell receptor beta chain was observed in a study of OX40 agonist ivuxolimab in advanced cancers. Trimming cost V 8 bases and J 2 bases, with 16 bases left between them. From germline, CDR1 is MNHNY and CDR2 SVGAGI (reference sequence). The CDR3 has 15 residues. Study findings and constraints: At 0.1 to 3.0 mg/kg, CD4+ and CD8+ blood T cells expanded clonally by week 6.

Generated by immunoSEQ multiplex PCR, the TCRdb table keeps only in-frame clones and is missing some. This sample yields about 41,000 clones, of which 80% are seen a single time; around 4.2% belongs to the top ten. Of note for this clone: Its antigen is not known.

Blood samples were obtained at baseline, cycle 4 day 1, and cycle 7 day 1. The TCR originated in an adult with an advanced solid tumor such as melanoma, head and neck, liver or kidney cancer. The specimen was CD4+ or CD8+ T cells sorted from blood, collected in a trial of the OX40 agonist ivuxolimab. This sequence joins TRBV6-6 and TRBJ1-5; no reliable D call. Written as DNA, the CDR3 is TGTGCCAGCGTAGAGGGCCTGAGGGGCAATCAGCCCCAGCATTTT. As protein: CASVEGLRGNQPQHF.